A selection of T cell receptor beta chains follows, all from one sample in a study of CD8 T cells in Susac syndrome. TCRdb independently ran MiXCR on the immunoSEQ multiplex PCR reads; one entry per CDR3 protein. The sample lists about 300,000 distinct CDR3 sequences; 85% were seen once. The specimen was CD8+ T cells from PBMCs. These receptors all come from a human donor with multiple sclerosis. Each CDR3 is given with its conserved first and last residue. A D gene is named only where the DNA matches it firmly. Rows give clone size only sometimes, using once, few, many, or a class for an expanded clone.

j_call clone_size d_call v_call cdr3_aa cdr3_nt
TRBJ1-6 NA NA TRBV12-3/TRBV12-4 CASSLDGFGSPLHF TGTGCCAGCAGTTTAGACGGTTTCGGATCACCCCTCCACTTT
TRBJ2-7 NA TRBD1 TRBV27 CASSLSPGQGIATYEQYF TGTGCCAGCAGTTTATCCCCGGGACAGGGGATAGCAACCTACGAGCAGTACTTC
TRBJ2-7 NA NA TRBV20-1 CSARGREQYF TGCAGTGCCAGAGGCCGCGAGCAGTACTTC
TRBJ2-3 NA NA TRBV4-3 CASSQSHGRGLVDTQYF TGCGCCAGCAGCCAATCTCACGGACGGGGGCTTGTAGATACGCAGTATTTT
TRBJ2-5 NA NA TRBV19 CASSANLGIGETQYF TGTGCCAGTAGTGCAAACCTGGGGATAGGTGAGACCCAGTACTTC
TRBJ2-7 few NA TRBV7-9 CASSLAAPRREQYF TGTGCCAGCAGCTTAGCGGCACCAAGGCGGGAGCAGTACTTC
TRBJ1-2 NA NA TRBV4-3 CASSQERDMIYGYTF TGCGCCAGCAGCCAAGAAAGGGACATGATATATGGCTACACCTTC
TRBJ2-7 NA NA TRBV6-5 CASSYSSWGAYEQYF TGTGCCAGCAGTTACTCGAGTTGGGGGGCCTACGAGCAGTACTTC
TRBJ2-3 NA NA TRBV6-6 CASSYRSSAGADTQYF TGTGCCAGCAGTTACCGGTCCAGCGCTGGGGCAGATACGCAGTATTTT
TRBJ2-4 once NA TRBV18 CASSFERGAQNIQYF TGTGCCAGCTCATTCGAACGTGGGGCCCAAAACATTCAGTACTTC
TRBJ2-5 NA TRBD1 TRBV20-1 CSARTGDRGETQYF TGCAGTGCTAGGACAGGGGATAGGGGAGAGACCCAGTACTTC
TRBJ1-2 once NA TRBV5-4 CASSFPGEDFRYGYTF TGTGCCAGCAGCTTCCCCGGGGAGGATTTTCGTTATGGCTACACCTTC
TRBJ1-1 NA NA TRBV6-5 CASSAARVTEAFF TGTGCCAGCAGTGCCGCCAGGGTCACTGAAGCTTTCTTT
TRBJ2-1 NA NA TRBV9 CASSSRLVGEQFF TGTGCCAGCAGTTCTAGGTTAGTGGGTGAGCAGTTCTTC
TRBJ1-2 NA NA TRBV30 CAWSYGVYYYGYTF TGTGCCTGGAGTTACGGTGTATATTACTATGGCTACACCTTC
TRBJ2-6 NA TRBD1 TRBV30 CACNRGTGANVLTF TGTGCCTGTAACAGGGGGACTGGGGCCAACGTCCTGACTTTC
TRBJ1-5 NA NA TRBV6-5 CASSYSAATSNQPQHF TGTGCCAGCAGTTACTCGGCAGCGACGAGCAATCAGCCCCAGCATTTT
TRBJ1-2 once NA TRBV19 CASSSSSVFYTNYGYTF TGTGCCAGTAGTTCCAGCTCCGTCTTCTATACTAACTATGGCTACACCTTC
TRBJ2-1 NA TRBD2 TRBV9 CASSVAYGLAEWNEQFF TGTGCCAGCAGCGTAGCTTATGGCCTAGCGGAGTGGAATGAGCAGTTCTTC
TRBJ2-1 once TRBD2 TRBV5-1 CASSEGLGGDNEQFF TGCGCCAGCAGCGAGGGACTAGGGGGAGACAATGAGCAGTTCTTC
TRBJ1-2 NA TRBD1 TRBV28 CASSFRLSGKGGGGYTF TGTGCCAGCAGTTTTCGGCTTTCGGGAAAAGGGGGCGGCGGCTACACCTTC
TRBJ2-1 NA TRBD2 TRBV4-3 CASSQEELGLAGLGSYNEQFF TGCGCCAGCAGCCAAGAGGAATTAGGGCTAGCGGGTCTAGGGTCCTACAATGAGCAGTTCTTC
TRBJ2-7 NA NA TRBV24-1 CATSDAGIGSEQYF TGTGCCACCAGTGATGCGGGAATTGGATCCGAGCAGTACTTC
TRBJ2-2 NA TRBD1 TRBV24-1 CATSDWTGLNTGELFF TGTGCCACCAGTGATTGGACAGGGCTGAACACCGGGGAGCTGTTTTTT
TRBJ2-1 NA TRBD2 TRBV19 CASSTLAGIYNEQFF TGTGCCAGTAGTACACTAGCGGGGATCTACAATGAGCAGTTCTTC
TRBJ1-5 NA NA TRBV15 CATSRVEDQPQHF TGTGCCACCAGCAGAGTCGAGGATCAGCCCCAGCATTTT
TRBJ2-2 NA NA TRBV28 CASSGPSDRDTGELFF TGTGCCAGCAGTGGCCCATCCGACCGGGACACCGGGGAGCTGTTTTTT
TRBJ2-3 NA NA TRBV9 CASSVALTDTQYF TGTGCCAGCAGCGTAGCCCTTACAGATACGCAGTATTTT
TRBJ2-7 NA TRBD2 TRBV4-1 CASSPGGTSGRYEQYF TGCGCCAGCAGCCCCGGCGGGACTAGCGGGAGATACGAGCAGTACTTC
TRBJ2-7 NA NA TRBV6-6 CASSLDYLEQYF TGTGCCAGCAGCCTGGACTACTTGGAGCAGTACTTC
TRBJ2-5 NA NA TRBV11-2 CASSSLGVETQYF TGTGCCAGCAGCTCCCTAGGGGTAGAGACCCAGTACTTC
TRBJ2-3 once TRBD2 TRBV6-5 CASSSTSGESTDTQYF TGTGCCAGCAGTTCTACTAGCGGAGAAAGCACAGATACGCAGTATTTT
TRBJ2-1 NA TRBD1 TRBV5-6 CASSVNRGSYNEQFF TGTGCCAGCAGCGTTAACAGGGGATCCTACAATGAGCAGTTCTTC